The sequence of this TCR beta chain was determined in a study of vaccination and CD4 T cells after COVID-19. Across the whole study: Convalescent cases consisted of six males and four females, of whom two were Hispanic. Ranging from 14 to 241, the interval between dose two and post-vaccine sampling had a median of 72 days.

Indicated treatment: roughly 10-day PBMC culture with coronavirus spike peptide pools or control peptides (ViraFEST assay). Researchers collected the unexposed donor's CD4+ T cells before the COVID-19 pandemic (2011-2018). Wells that each held around 2 million PBMCs were cultured with 7.5 to 10 IU/ml IL-2 and 8.5 to 10 ug/ml peptide pools. It was SARS-CoV-2 S/N and four cold-coronavirus spikes that probed unexposed-donor CD4+ T cells, cells permitting. With regard to this clonotype: Antigen specificity is unknown.

The germline V gene encodes CDR1 SGHDN and CDR2 FVKESK. Trimming cost V 1 base and J 5 bases, with 17 bases left between them. The CDR3 is made up of 16 amino acids. The study sequenced cultured CD4+ T cell DNA using the Oncomine TCR Beta short-read assay. One entry per CDR3 protein results from TCRdb running MiXCR on the PCR reads. The top ten hold about 19% of the sample, which has fewer than 10,000 distinct CDR3 sequences, around two fifths seen once. The V gene is TRBV14, the J gene TRBJ2-5; tentatively, D is TRBD2 (5 bases). The sequence was collected from a human donor in good health. The sample taken for sequencing was CD4+ T cells from blood, cultured in vitro. CDR3 sequence reads: CASSQGRRRTGETQYF. The CDR3 DNA reads as TGTGCCAGCAGCCAAGGGAGGCGGAGAACTGGGGAGACCCAGTACTTC.